This T cell receptor beta chain is drawn from a study of blood T cell repertoires in COVID-19. Study context: Sites in the United States, Italy and Spain provided acute and convalescent COVID-19 samples. T cells, B-cell-depleted T cells, or PBMCs supplied cDNA or gDNA.

Donors were grouped by their self-reported clinical history. Per the original methods: Amplification of reference gene primers provided the estimated nucleated cell counts. The table came from immunoSEQ multiplex PCR; TCRdb's copy has only in-frame clones and leaves some out. The V and J calls and clone size are taken from that table; D and trimming were inferred from the DNA. The sample has 150,000 to 200,000 clones, about 80% seen once. This clone came up once. The CDR3 consists of 18 residues. Trimming took off 5 bases at V and 2 bases at J, with 23 bases between the two ends. Germline-derived CDR1 and CDR2 are LNHDA and SQIVND (reference sequence).

This chain connects TRBV19 to TRBJ2-3, with a tentative D call TRBD2 (7 bases). The receptor comes from a man in his fifties or sixties who had recovered from COVID-19. Source material: PBMCs or T cells enriched from blood (not recorded which). CDR3 sequence (DNA): TGTGCCAGTAGTCTCTTGGCGGGGGCCCGCCTATTCACAGATACGCAGTATTTT. It translates to CASSLLAGARLFTDTQYF.